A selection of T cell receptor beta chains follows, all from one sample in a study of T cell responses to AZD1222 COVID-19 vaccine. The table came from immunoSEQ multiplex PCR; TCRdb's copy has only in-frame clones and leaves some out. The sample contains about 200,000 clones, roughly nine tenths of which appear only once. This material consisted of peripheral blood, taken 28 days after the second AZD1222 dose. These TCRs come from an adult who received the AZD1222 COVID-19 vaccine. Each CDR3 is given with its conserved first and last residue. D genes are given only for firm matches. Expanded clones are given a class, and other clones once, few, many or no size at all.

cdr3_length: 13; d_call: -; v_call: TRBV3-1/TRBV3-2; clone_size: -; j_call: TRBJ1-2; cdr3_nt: TGTGCCAGCAGCCAAGCCAGGGGCTATGGCTACACCTTC; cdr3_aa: CASSQARGYGYTF
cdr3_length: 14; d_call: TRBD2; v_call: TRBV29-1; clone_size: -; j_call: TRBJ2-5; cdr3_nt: TGCAGCGCCCGACTAGCGGCTGAAGGGGAGACCCAGTACTTC; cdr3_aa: CSARLAAEGETQYF
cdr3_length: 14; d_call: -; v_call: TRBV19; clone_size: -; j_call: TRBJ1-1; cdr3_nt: TGTGCCAGTAGTATACACACAGCAGTCGCTGAAGCTTTCTTT; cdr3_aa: CASSIHTAVAEAFF
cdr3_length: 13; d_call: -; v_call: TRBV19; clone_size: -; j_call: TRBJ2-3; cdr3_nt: TGTGCCAGTAGTAGAAGTTCCACAGATACGCAGTATTTT; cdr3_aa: CASSRSSTDTQYF
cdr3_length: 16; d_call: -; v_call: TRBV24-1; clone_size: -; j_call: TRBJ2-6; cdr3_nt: TGTGCCACCAGTAAGCCGGGACCTTCTGGGGCCAACGTCCTGACTTTC; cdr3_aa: CATSKPGPSGANVLTF
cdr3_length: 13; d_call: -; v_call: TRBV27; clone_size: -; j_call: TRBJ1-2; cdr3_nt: TGTGCCAGCAGCCCTCAGCCTAACTATGGCTACACCTTC; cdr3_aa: CASSPQPNYGYTF
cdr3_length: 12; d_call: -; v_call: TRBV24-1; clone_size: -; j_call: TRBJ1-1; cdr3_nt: TGTGCCACCAGTGATTACCGGGGTGAAGCTTTCTTT; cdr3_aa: CATSDYRGEAFF
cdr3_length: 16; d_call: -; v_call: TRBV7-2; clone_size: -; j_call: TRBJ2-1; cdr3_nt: TGTGCCAGCAGCTTAGTATCTGTAGCCTCCAACAATGAGCAGTTCTTC; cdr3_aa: CASSLVSVASNNEQFF
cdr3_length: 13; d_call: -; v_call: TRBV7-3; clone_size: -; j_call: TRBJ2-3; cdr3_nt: TGTGCCAGCAGCTTAGGGGGCACAGATACGCAGTATTTT; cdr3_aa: CASSLGGTDTQYF
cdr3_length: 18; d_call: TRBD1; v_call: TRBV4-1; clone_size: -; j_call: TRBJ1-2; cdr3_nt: TGCGCCAGCAGTCAAAGCGGACAGGGACTCGGAGCTAACTATGGCTACACCTTC; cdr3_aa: CASSQSGQGLGANYGYTF
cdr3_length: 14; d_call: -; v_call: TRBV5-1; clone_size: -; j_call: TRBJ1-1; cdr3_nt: TGCGCCAGCAGCTTGGGGAGGGCTAACACTGAAGCTTTCTTT; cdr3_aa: CASSLGRANTEAFF
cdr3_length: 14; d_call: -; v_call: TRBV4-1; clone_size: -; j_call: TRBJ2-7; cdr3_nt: TGCGCCAGCAGCCAAGATCCAGGGTTCTACGAGCAGTACTTC; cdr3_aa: CASSQDPGFYEQYF
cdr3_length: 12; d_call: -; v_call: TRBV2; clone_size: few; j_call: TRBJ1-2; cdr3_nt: TGTGCCAGCACGAGGAGCGACTATGGCTACACCTTC; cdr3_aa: CASTRSDYGYTF
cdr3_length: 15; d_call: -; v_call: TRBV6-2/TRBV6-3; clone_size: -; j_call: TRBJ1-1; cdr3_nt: TGTGCCAGCAGTTACCCCCCAGGATTGAACACTGAAGCTTTCTTT; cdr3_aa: CASSYPPGLNTEAFF
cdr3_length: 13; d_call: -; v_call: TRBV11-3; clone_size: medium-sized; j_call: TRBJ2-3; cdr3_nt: TGTGCCAGCAGTCCAGGGGTCACAGATACGCAGTATTTT; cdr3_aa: CASSPGVTDTQYF
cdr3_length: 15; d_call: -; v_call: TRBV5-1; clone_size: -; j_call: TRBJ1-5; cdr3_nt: TGCGCCAGCAGCCCTGGGATGGGCATGGGTCAGCCCCAGCATTTT; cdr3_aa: CASSPGMGMGQPQHF
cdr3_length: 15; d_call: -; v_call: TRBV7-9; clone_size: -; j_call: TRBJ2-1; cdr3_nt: TGTGCCAGCAGCTTATCCCCGGGAGTCTACAATGAGCAGTTCTTC; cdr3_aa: CASSLSPGVYNEQFF
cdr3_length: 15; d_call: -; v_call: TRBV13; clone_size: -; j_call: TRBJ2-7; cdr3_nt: TGTGCCAGCAGCTTCCTGACAGGCAGCTCCTACGAGCAGTACTTC; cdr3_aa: CASSFLTGSSYEQYF
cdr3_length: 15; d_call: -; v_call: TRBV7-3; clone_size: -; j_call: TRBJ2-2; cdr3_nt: TGTGCCAGCAGCTTCCTTACAGGAAGTACCGGGGAGCTGTTTTTT; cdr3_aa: CASSFLTGSTGELFF
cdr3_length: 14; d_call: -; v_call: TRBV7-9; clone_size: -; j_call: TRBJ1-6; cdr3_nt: TGTGCCAGCAGCTTCGGTGGGGGTAATTCACCCCTCCACTTT; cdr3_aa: CASSFGGGNSPLHF
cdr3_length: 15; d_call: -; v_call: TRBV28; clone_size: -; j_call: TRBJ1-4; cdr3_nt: TGTGCCAGCAGTTTATCAGGGAGGGTGGCTGAAAAACTGTTTTTT; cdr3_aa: CASSLSGRVAEKLFF
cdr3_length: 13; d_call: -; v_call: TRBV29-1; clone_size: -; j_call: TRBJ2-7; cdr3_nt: TGCAGCGTAGCAGCGGGCGGTACCTACGAGCAGTACTTC; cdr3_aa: CSVAAGGTYEQYF
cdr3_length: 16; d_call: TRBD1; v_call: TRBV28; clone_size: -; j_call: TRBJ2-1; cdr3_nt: TGTGCCAGCAGTCAACAGGGGCCCCTTCGCTACAATGAGCAGTTCTTC; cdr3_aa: CASSQQGPLRYNEQFF
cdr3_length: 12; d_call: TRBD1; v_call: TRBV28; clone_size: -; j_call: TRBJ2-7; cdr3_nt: TGTGCGGCAGAGGGGGCCTCCTACGAGCAGTACTTC; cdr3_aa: CAAEGASYEQYF
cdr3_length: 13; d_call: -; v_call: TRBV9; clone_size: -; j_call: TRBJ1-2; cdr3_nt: TGTGCCAGCAGCCCCCAGGACAGCTATGGCTACACCTTC; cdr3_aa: CASSPQDSYGYTF
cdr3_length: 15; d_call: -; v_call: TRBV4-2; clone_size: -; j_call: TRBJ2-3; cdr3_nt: TGTGCCAGCAGCCAAGAGTTAGAAAGGCCAGATACGCAGTATTTT; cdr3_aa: CASSQELERPDTQYF
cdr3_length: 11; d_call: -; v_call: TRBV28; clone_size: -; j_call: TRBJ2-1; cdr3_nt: TGTGCCAGCAGTTACGGCCTGTCGCAGTTCTTC; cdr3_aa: CASSYGLSQFF
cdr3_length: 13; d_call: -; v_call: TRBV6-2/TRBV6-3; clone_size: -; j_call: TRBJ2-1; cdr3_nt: TGTGCCAGCAGTATACCCACCCCACGAGAGCAGTTCTTC; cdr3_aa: CASSIPTPREQFF
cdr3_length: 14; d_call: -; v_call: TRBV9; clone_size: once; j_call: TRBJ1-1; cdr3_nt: TGTGCCAGCAGCCCAGGGACGATGAACACTGAAGCTTTCTTT; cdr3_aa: CASSPGTMNTEAFF
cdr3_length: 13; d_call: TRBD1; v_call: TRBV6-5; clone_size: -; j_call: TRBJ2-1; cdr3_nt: TGTGCCAGCAGTCGGACAGGGGTTACTGAGCAGTTCTTC; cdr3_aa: CASSRTGVTEQFF
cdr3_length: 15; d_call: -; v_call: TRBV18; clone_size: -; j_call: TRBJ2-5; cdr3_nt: TGTGCCAGCTCACAGGCCGGGAGCGCGGTAGAGACCCAGTACTTC; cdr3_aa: CASSQAGSAVETQYF
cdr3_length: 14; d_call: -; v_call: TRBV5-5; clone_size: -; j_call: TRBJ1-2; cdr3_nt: TGTGCCAGCAGCGACGCTCGCGGGGACTATGGCTACACCTTC; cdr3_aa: CASSDARGDYGYTF
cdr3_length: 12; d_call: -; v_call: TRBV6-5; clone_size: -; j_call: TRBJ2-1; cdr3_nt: TGTGCCAGCAGTTCGGGGCACTATGAGCAGTTCTTC; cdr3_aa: CASSSGHYEQFF
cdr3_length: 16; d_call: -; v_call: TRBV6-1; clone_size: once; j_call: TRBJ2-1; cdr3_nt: TGTGCCAGCAGTGAAGTTGCGGGGGCTTACTACAATGAGCAGTTCTTC; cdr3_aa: CASSEVAGAYYNEQFF
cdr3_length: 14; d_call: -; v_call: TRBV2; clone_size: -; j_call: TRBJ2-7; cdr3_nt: TGTGCCAGCAGGGGACAAGGTTTACGCTACGAGCAGTACTTC; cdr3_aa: CASRGQGLRYEQYF
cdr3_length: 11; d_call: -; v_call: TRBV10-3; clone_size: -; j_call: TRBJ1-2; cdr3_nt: TGTGCCATCAGTGAGAGTTATGGCTACACCTTC; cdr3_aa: CAISESYGYTF
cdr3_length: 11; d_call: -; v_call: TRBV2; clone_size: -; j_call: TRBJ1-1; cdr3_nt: TGTGCCAGGACACCCATTCCTGAAGCTTTCTTT; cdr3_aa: CARTPIPEAFF
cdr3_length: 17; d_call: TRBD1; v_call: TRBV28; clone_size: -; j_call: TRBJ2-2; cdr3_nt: TGTGCCAGCAGCATGAGGCAGGGGGCTCTTTATGTGGAGGAGCTGTTTTTT; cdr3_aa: CASSMRQGALYVEELFF
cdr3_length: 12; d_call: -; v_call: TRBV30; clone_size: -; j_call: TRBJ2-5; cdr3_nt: TGTGCCTGGAGTGTCCAATGGGAGACCCAGTACTTC; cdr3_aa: CAWSVQWETQYF
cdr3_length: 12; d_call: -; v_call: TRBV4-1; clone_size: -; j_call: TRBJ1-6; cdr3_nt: TGCGCCAGCAGCCAGTGGGGGGGGGCCCTCCACTTT; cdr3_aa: CASSQWGGALHF